Below, one TCR beta chain is given with its context. The specificity of this receptor is unknown. No much larger clone exists at a distance of one base, and base qualities are not known. The record originates from a study of T cells in Graves' hyperthyroidism and ophthalmopathy (dated by TCRdb to about 2019). About the investigation overall: Peripheral blood was collected at initial diagnosis, before any treatment. The paper describes TCR Vbeta CDR3 sequencing of 135 peripheral blood samples, made up of roughly 40 ophthalmopathy patients, some 80 hyperthyroidism patients and 17 progressor patients. TCR V-J signatures able to tell the groups apart were searched for in a discovery cohort of 90 to 100 patients, of whom roughly 42 had Graves' ophthalmopathy and around 58 had stable Graves' hyperthyroidism. In about 6 Graves' hyperthyroidism patients, the study also compared T-cell repertoires from thyroid tissue with T-cell repertoires from blood. For training and testing, the 100 or so patients in the discovery cohort were randomly divided in a 7:3 ratio. After sampling, hyperthyroidism patients received methimazole starting at 30 mg daily, and ophthalmopathy patients received high-dose intravenous methylprednisolone. Whether ophthalmopathy could be predicted prospectively was tested in an independent validation cohort made up of roughly 19 hyperthyroidism patients plus 17 patients who later progressed to ophthalmopathy.

Moderately to severely active disease, a Clinical Activity Score of at least 3, a NOSPECS grade of at least 4, and a duration under 3 months were present in ophthalmopathy patients. The study excluded patients with uncontrolled infections, other autoimmune diseases, pregnancy or lactation. Diagnoses were based on clinical symptoms, serum thyroxine and TRAb, thyroid ultrasound and orbital computed tomography. PBMCs were isolated from 8 to 10 ml of fresh peripheral blood by Ficoll-Paque density gradient centrifugation. Total RNA was extracted with Trizol reagent, and quality was checked on an Agilent 2100 Bioanalyzer. The V end loses 8 bases and the J end loses 0 bases, and a stretch of 11 bases separates them. From cysteine to phenylalanine, the CDR3 is 12 amino acids long. Only CDR3 DNA is held: 36 bases, read in frame from base 1. The germline V gene supplies CDR1 SQVTM and CDR2 ANQGSEA. Overall study results and their limits: During validation, the model predicted progression to ophthalmopathy a median of roughly six months ahead of onset, with 70.59% sensitivity and more than 72% specificity. Sample size was not statistically predetermined, and investigators were not blinded to group allocation. Most expanded thyroid clonotypes (frequency above 0.001) were also detected in blood, a finding suggesting that blood repertoires may reflect thyroid immune responses. In cross-validation, a model built on a 13 V-J signature told ophthalmopathy apart from stable hyperthyroidism with 87.88% sensitivity and around 83% specificity, and in testing the same model reached 80%/75%.

The TCR beta CDR3 regions were amplified from RNA transcripts. A first-round RT-PCR of the TCR CDR3 used the HTBI primer set with the Qiagen OneStep RT-PCR kit. The libraries were constructed in a second round of multiplex PCR and then size-selected and purified. Paired-end sequencing of the libraries was performed with 100 bp reads on an Illumina HiSeq2000. The original pipeline was this. SOAPnuke was used to process the raw data, throwing out any read that contained adapters or uncalled bases, had a mean Phred below 15, or lacked an exact constant-primer or identifier match. COPE v1.2.5 was used to merge high-quality paired reads, and clonotypes were defined as unique nucleotide sequences. Clonotypes were aligned to IMGT TRBV, TRBD and TRBJ reference segments using MiTCR v1.1. Only V-J combinations with frequency above 0.0001, covering approximately 99% of repertoires, were analysed. A TCS score was defined as the ratio of F50 (clonal expansion) to E x V (chaos), with BLOSUM62-based TCRdist applied between CDR3 peptides within each V-J. Welch's t-statistics and random forest reduced several hundred V-J features to about 13, which were used in a naive Bayes classifier (R e1071). Using fastp at Q25 and MiXCR, TCRdb reprocessed the public reads and kept productive beta chains. Duplicate CDR3 protein sequences are folded into a single record with the most common DNA and genes. These V and J calls derive from TCRdb rather than the authors' analysis. The sample includes about 640,000 distinct CDR3 sequences, with less than 25% observed a single time. The ten largest clones represent more than 30% of the sample.

The sample consisted of blood. The chain is assembled from TRBV29-1 and TRBJ2-7; the D gene remains uncertain. This sequence originates from a young man with Graves' ophthalmopathy. CDR3 loop: CSPQLSSYEQYF. The base sequence is TGCAGCCCCCAGCTAAGCTCCTACGAGCAGTACTTC.